One T cell receptor (beta chain) is described in this entry. The antigen remains unidentified. This sample was included in a study of cytomegalovirus exposure and HLA in healthy donors. The study ran its PCR with 60 Vbeta and 13 Jbeta primers. The authors' processing: Unique TCR beta chains numbered roughly 80 million in a later analysis, with approximately 10 million shared. The method was immunoSEQ multiplex PCR; TCRdb's version includes in-frame clones alone and lacks a portion of them. The V and J calls and clone size come from that table; D and trimming were worked out from the DNA. Among over 100,000 clones, around 63% were seen once, and the ten largest hold about 9.1%. Germline V gene sequence: CDR1 MDHEN, CDR2 SYDVKM. The length of the CDR3 is 12 residues. Trimming removed 7 bases at V and 3 bases at J, with 8 bases between. Findings and caveats of the study: TCR beta V segments were, for the most part, productive about 87% or about 30% of the time in an earlier analysis. TCR beta chains numbering under 200 were designated cytomegalovirus-associated. A link between a missense DCLRE1C variant and TCR beta V- and J-gene trimming emerged from a later analysis.

This TCR came from a man aged 35 to 55 in good health and CMV-seropositive. The material sequenced was PBMCs. The V and J genes are TRBV28 and TRBJ2-3; D perhaps matches TRBD2 (5 bases). The CDR3 spells CASTRGTDTQYF. The CDR3 bases are TGTGCCAGCACCCGGGGTACAGATACGCAGTATTTT.